The table lists the clone carrying this TCR beta chain with many counts. Its specificity is unknown. These data belong to a study of T cells in Graves' hyperthyroidism and ophthalmopathy. Graves' hyperthyroidism was deemed stable given no ophthalmopathy progression within 18 months. PBMCs stemmed from 10 ml fresh peripheral blood. Study-wide results and caveats: Most expanded thyroid clonotypes above 0.001 also appeared in blood.

The CDR3 regions of TCR beta were amplified from RNA transcripts. HTBI primers drove first-round RT-PCR of the TCR CDR3. Each CDR3 protein is one row after TCRdb ran MiXCR on the multiplex PCR reads. Of about 560,000 distinct CDR3 sequences in the sample, around 16% were seen once. This TCR came from a woman aged 30 to 39 with Graves' hyperthyroidism. The sample consisted of blood.

CDR3 nucleotide sequence: TGTGCCTGGAGTGTACCCAACCAGCAGTTCTTC. This sequence encodes CAWSVPNQQFF. The chain links TRBV30 to TRBJ2-1; no clear D. V shed 0 bases and J shed 11 bases, with 8 bases lying between them. There are 11 residues in the CDR3. Germline loops: CDR1 GTSNPN, CDR2 SVGIG (reference sequence).